The text below deals with one T cell receptor beta chain. These data come from a study of blood T cell repertoires in COVID-19. Study information: The United States, Italy and Spain supplied acute and convalescent COVID-19 samples. T cells, B-cell-depleted T cells, or PBMCs supplied cDNA or gDNA.

V lost 0 bases, J lost 6 bases, and 13 bases lay in between. The CDR3 is 15 residues long. CDR1 LGHDT and CDR2 YNNKEL come from the germline V gene (reference sequence). Here immunoSEQ multiplex PCR was the method, and the copy in TCRdb shows in-frame clones only, minus some. The sample lists roughly 120,000 clones; 87% were seen once. Sequencing input: peripheral blood. The chain is built from TRBV3-1 (or the pseudogene TRBV3-2) and TRBJ2-3, with D maybe TRBD1 (5 bases). This clonotype was sampled from a human donor in a cohort sampled during active COVID-19. The CDR3 DNA reads TGTGCCAGCAGCCAAGATGGCCCAGGGTGGGATACGCAGTATTTT. Residues: CASSQDGPGWDTQYF.